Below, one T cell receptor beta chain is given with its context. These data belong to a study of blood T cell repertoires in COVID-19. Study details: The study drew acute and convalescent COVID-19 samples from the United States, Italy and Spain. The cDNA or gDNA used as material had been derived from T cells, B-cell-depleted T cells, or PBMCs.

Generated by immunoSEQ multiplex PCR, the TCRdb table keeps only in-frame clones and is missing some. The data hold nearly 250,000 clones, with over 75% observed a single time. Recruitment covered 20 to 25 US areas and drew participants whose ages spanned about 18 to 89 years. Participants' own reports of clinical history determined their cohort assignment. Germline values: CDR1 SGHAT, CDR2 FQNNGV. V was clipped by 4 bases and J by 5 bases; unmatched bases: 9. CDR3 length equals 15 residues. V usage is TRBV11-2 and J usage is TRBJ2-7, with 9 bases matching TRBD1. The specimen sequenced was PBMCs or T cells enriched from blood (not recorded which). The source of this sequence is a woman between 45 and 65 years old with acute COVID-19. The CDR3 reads CASSSGQGDIHEQYF. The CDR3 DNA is TGTGCCAGCAGCTCGGGACAGGGCGACATTCACGAGCAGTACTTC.